These 9 T cell receptor beta chains came from one sample sequenced in a study of shared clonotypes between healthy human individuals. The repertoire was sequenced with immunoSEQ multiplex PCR; TCRdb's copy has only in-frame clones and lacks some. The top ten clones hold around 1.6% of a sample with about 660,000 clones, roughly 70% of them seen once. Source material: memory CD4+ T cells sorted from blood. Subset given: CD45RA-negative fraction. The source is a woman in her 30s in good health.

This chain joins TRBV5-6 and TRBJ2-7; D not resolved. V was pared by 4 bases and J by 0 bases, with 5 bases between. Germline V gives CDR1 SGHDT, CDR2 YYEEEE. CDR3 length equals 12 residues. This CDR3 reads CASSGISYEQYF. The DNA for the CDR3 is TGTGCCAGCAGCGGGATCTCCTACGAGCAGTACTTC.

The chain combines TRBV19 with TRBJ1-5; D not certain. Per the germline V gene, CDR1 is LNHDA and CDR2 is SQIVND (reference sequence). V lost 4 bases and J 5 bases, leaving 12 bases between the germline ends. The length of the CDR3 is 14 residues. This CDR3 reads CASSRVRTDQPQHF. In DNA form, the CDR3 reads TGTGCCAGTAGTAGAGTCCGGACGGATCAGCCCCAGCATTTT.

This clone was observed a handful of times. This chain connects TRBV11-2 to TRBJ2-7, with D perhaps matching TRBD2 (5 bases). Germline V gene data show CDR1 as SGHAT and CDR2 as FQNNGV. The CDR3 covers 15 residues. Trimming took off 1 base at V and 0 bases at J, with 10 bases between the two ends. The CDR3 nucleotides read TGTGCCAGCAGCTTAGTACTGGGGAGCTCCTACGAGCAGTACTTC. This sequence encodes CASSLVLGSSYEQYF. Complete variable domain (other parts from reference TRBV11-2 and TRBJ2-7): EAGVAQSPRYKIIEKRQSVAFWCNPISGHATLYWYQQILGQGPKLLIQFQNNGVVDDSQLPKDRFSAERLKGVDSTLKIQPAKLEDSAVYLCASSLVLGSSYEQYFGPGTRLTVT.

The rearrangement links TRBV5-6 to TRBJ1-1; tentatively, D is TRBD1 (5 bases). The CDR3 sequence is 13 residues long. Germline CDR1 and CDR2: SGHDT and YYEEEE. V was trimmed by 4 bases and J by 7 bases, leaving 14 bases between them. Here the CDR3 reads CASSRPGGVEAFF. For the CDR3, the DNA is TGTGCCAGCAGCAGGCCCGGAGGGGTTGAAGCTTTCTTT.

This chain connects TRBV6-1 to TRBJ2-7, with 8 bases aligning to TRBD2. V trimming: 7 bases; J trimming: 5 bases; junction bases outside the gene matches: 7. CDR3 length: 13 amino acids. Per germline, CDR1 MNHNS and CDR2 SASEGT. The CDR3 loop reads CASIRAGVNEQYF. CDR3 DNA: TGTGCCAGCATCAGAGCGGGAGTCAACGAGCAGTACTTC.

Notes on this clone: Other DNA sequences within the sample encode an identical CDR3. V and J are TRBV18 and TRBJ1-1; the D gene is possibly TRBD1 (6 bases). Per the germline V gene, CDR1 is KGHSH and CDR2 is LQKENI. The CDR3 has 13 amino acids. V lost 6 bases and J 1 base, leaving 9 bases between the germline ends. As DNA, the CDR3 is TGTGCCAGCTCCCCGGGACAGAACACTGAAGCTTTCTTT. It is translated as CASSPGQNTEAFF. The full variable domain, completed using reference TRBV18 and TRBJ1-1, is NAGVMQNPRHLVRRRGQEARLRCSPMKGHSHVYWYRQLPEEGLKFMVYLQKENIIDESGMPKERFSAEFPKEGPSILRIQQVVRGDSAAYFCASSPGQNTEAFFGQGTRLTVV.

V gene TRBV27 combines with J gene TRBJ2-3; D uncertain. This CDR3 region has 13 residues. V lost 4 bases and J lost 6, with 11 bases in between. Germline assignment: CDR1 MNHEY and CDR2 SMNVEV (reference sequence). The CDR3 protein is CASSSKIGDTQYF. DNA for the CDR3: TGTGCCAGCAGTTCCAAGATCGGTGATACGCAGTATTTT.

The V call is TRBV4-1, the J call TRBJ2-7; 8 nucleotides line up with TRBD1. Germline CDR1 and CDR2: MGHRA and YSYEKL. The junction had 5 bases not matched to a gene; V was cut back by 1 base and J by 3 bases. The length of the CDR3 is 15 residues. The DNA of the CDR3 is TGCGCCAGCAGCCAAGGCCGGGACAGGATCTACGAGCAGTACTTC. Its translation is CASSQGRDRIYEQYF.

J is TRBJ1-5 and V is TRBV7-9, with unresolved D. This CDR3 has 16 amino acids. The germline V and J ends were trimmed by 3 bases and 4 bases, with 16 bases remaining between them. Germline V lookup: CDR1 SEHNR, CDR2 FQNEAQ (reference sequence). The CDR3 here is CASSFRERVENQPQHF. DNA for the CDR3: TGTGCCAGCAGCTTTAGGGAACGGGTGGAGAATCAGCCCCAGCATTTT.